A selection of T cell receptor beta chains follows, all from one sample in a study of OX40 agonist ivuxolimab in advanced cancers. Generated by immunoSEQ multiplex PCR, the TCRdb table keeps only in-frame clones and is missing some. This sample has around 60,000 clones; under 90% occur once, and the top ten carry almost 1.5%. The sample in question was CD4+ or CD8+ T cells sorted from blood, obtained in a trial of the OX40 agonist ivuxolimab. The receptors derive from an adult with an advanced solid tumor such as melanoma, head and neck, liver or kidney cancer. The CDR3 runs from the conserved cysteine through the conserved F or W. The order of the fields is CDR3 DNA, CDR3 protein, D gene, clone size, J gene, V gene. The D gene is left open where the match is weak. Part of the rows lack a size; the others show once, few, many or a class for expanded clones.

TGTGCCAGCAGCTCTCCTGCAGGGGGTACATGGAGCACTGAAGCTTTCTTT CASSSPAGGTWSTEAFF TRBD1 . TRBJ1-1 TRBV13
TGTGCCAGCAGCCCCCGGACAGATCTTAACTATGGCTACACCTTC CASSPRTDLNYGYTF . . TRBJ1-2 TRBV13
TGTGCCTGCACAAGGGAGAACACTGAAGCTTTCTTT CACTRENTEAFF . . TRBJ1-1 TRBV7-9
TGTGCCAGCAGCTTGGTTGGATACGAGACCCAGTACTTC CASSLVGYETQYF . few TRBJ2-5 TRBV5-6
TGTGCCAGCAGCCCCTCTATGTATGGGGCTGAAGCTTTCTTT CASSPSMYGAEAFF . few TRBJ1-1 TRBV11-3
TGTGCCAGCAGCCCCTTTAGGATGATTAGCGGGGCCAGCTCCTACAATGAGCAGTTCTTC CASSPFRMISGASSYNEQFF TRBD2 few TRBJ2-1 TRBV11-3
TGCGCCAGCAGCTCCCCGGGACAGGGACACACCGGGGAGCTGTTTTTT CASSSPGQGHTGELFF TRBD1 once TRBJ2-2 TRBV5-1
TGTGCCTGGAGTGTAGCCCGACAGCCAACTAATGAAAAACTGTTTTTT CAWSVARQPTNEKLFF . . TRBJ1-4 TRBV30
TGTGCCTGGACACGAGTGAGGCCGGCAAACACCATATATTTT CAWTRVRPANTIYF . . TRBJ1-3 TRBV30
TGTGCCAGCAGTTCCTTTGGCGTTGGCAGCACTGAAGCTTTCTTT CASSSFGVGSTEAFF . . TRBJ1-1 TRBV28
TGTGCCAGCAGCCAGAGGCTGATGGTAGGGGAGACCCAGTACTTC CASSQRLMVGETQYF . few TRBJ2-5 TRBV11-3
TGCAGCGTCGGTTCAGGGAGTCTTCGCACAGATACGCAGTATTTT CSVGSGSLRTDTQYF . . TRBJ2-3 TRBV29-1
TGTGCCAGCAGCTTAGTTTCCGGGGCATACACTGAAGCTTTCTTT CASSLVSGAYTEAFF . . TRBJ1-1 TRBV7-9
TGTGCCTACTCTGAGGGACTAGCGGCTTTTAATGAGCAGTTCTTC CAYSEGLAAFNEQFF TRBD2 . TRBJ2-1 TRBV30
TGTGCCAGCAGCTTAGTTAGGACTGGAAACGCCATATATTTT CASSLVRTGNAIYF . . TRBJ1-3 TRBV11-3
TGCGCCAGCAGCGCAACCGGGACTAGCAGTGATGAGCAGTTCTTC CASSATGTSSDEQFF TRBD2 . TRBJ2-1 TRBV5-1
TGTGCCAGCAGTGAGAGGGGAAAACTGTTTTTT CASSERGKLFF . . TRBJ1-4 TRBV6-1
TGTGCCAGCAGTTACGGCGGGAGGGCCGGTAATGAGCAGTTCTTC CASSYGGRAGNEQFF TRBD2 . TRBJ2-1 TRBV6-6
TGTGCCAGCAGGGGGCAGGTTAGCACAGATACGCAGTATTTT CASRGQVSTDTQYF . . TRBJ2-3 TRBV2